This T cell receptor (beta chain) derives from a study of blood T cell repertoires in COVID-19. Study background: The United States, Italy and Spain provided the acute and convalescent COVID-19 samples. T cells, B-cell-depleted T cells, or PBMCs supplied cDNA or gDNA.

In the authors' workflow: Amplification from reference gene primers served as the basis for estimated nucleated cell counts. TCRdb's table, derived via immunoSEQ multiplex PCR, lists solely in-frame clones and lacks some. The D gene and trimming were derived from the DNA, and the V and J assignments and clone size from that table. The table records 160,000 or so clones, around 91% of them present only once. V dropped 3 bases and J dropped 5 bases, with 10 bases sitting between them. CDR1 is MNHEY, CDR2 SMNVEV, per germline (reference sequence). The CDR3 has 13 amino acids. The specimen sequenced was peripheral blood. This clonotype originated in a middle-aged woman with acute or convalescent COVID-19. This rearrangement joins TRBV27 to TRBJ2-5; a possible D gene is TRBD2 (6 bases). The CDR3 loop reads CASSFGGKETQYF. The DNA for the CDR3 is TGTGCCAGCAGTTTTGGAGGGAAGGAGACCCAGTACTTC.